This entry concerns a single T cell receptor beta chain. Authors' processing steps: Estimated nucleated cell counts came from reference gene primer amplification. Sequencing was performed with immunoSEQ multiplex PCR; in TCRdb, only in-frame clones are kept and a portion is missing. That table supplies the V and J calls and clone size; D and trimming were determined from the DNA. Altogether 150,000 to 200,000 clones are present, over 75% being singletons, with the ten largest covering 26%. V dropped 1 base and J dropped 4; count of bases not matched to a gene: 5. This CDR3 has 15 residues. Germline values: CDR1 LNHNV, CDR2 YYDKDF (reference sequence). This entry is derived from a study of blood T cell repertoires in COVID-19. At the level of the study: Some COVID-19 samples were acute and others convalescent; all came from the United States, Italy and Spain. T cells, B-cell-depleted T cells, or PBMCs provided the cDNA or gDNA that served as material.

The source is a woman in her 70s with acute or convalescent COVID-19. The sequencing input was peripheral blood. V usage is TRBV15 and J usage is TRBJ2-5, with 8 bases that match TRBD1. The CDR3 region is CATSRGQGNLETQYF. Here the CDR3 DNA reads TGTGCCACCAGCAGAGGACAGGGGAATTTAGAGACCCAGTACTTC.